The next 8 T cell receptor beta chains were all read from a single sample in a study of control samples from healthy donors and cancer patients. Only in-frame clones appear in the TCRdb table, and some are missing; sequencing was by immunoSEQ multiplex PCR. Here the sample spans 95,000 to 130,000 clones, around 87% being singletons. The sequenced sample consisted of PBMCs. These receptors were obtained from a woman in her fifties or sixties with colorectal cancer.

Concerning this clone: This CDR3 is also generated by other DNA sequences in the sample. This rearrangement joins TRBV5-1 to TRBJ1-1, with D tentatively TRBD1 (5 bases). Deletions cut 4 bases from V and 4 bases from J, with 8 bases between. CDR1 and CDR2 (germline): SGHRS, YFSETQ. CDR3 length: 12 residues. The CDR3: CASSLDSTEAFF. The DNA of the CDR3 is TGCGCCAGCAGCCTAGACAGCACTGAAGCTTTCTTT.

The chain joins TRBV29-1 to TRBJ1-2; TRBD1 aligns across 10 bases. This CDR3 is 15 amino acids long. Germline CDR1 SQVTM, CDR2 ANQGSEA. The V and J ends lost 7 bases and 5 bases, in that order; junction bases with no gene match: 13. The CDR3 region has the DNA TGCAGCGCTTCAACCGGAGACAGGGGGCAATATGGCTACACCTTC. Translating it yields CSASTGDRGQYGYTF.

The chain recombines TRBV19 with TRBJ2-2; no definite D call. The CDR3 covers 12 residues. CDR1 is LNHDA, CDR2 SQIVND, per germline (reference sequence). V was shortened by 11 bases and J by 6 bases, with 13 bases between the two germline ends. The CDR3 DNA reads TGTGCCGCCCGAGATTGGGCCGGGGAGCTGTTTTTT. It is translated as CAARDWAGELFF. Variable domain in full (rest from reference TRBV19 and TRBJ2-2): DGGITQSPKYLFRKEGQNVTLSCEQNLNHDAMYWYRQDPGQGLRLIYYSQIVNDFQKGDIAEGYSVSREKKESFPLTVTSAQKNPTAFYLCAARDWAGELFFGEGSRLTVL.

CDR3 residues: CASSEIGSTTEAFF. The CDR3 DNA is TGTGCCAGCAGTGAAATCGGGTCGACCACTGAAGCTTTCTTT. The genes are TRBV25-1 and TRBJ1-1, with D unresolved. The CDR3 sequence is 14 residues long. Trimming cost V 2 bases and J 4 bases, with 11 bases left between them. Per germline, CDR1 MGHDK and CDR2 SYGVNS.

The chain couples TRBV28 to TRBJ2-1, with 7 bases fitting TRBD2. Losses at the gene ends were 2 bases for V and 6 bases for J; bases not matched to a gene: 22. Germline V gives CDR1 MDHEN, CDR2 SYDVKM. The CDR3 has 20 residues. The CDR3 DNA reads TGTGCCAGCAGTTTAGGGTACGGTCGGACTGCGAGCCAGCGGGGCAATGAGCAGTTCTTC. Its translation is CASSLGYGRTASQRGNEQFF.

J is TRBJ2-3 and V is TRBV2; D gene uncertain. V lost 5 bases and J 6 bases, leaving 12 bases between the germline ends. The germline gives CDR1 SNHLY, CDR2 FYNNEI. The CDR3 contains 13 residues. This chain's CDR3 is CASSWAAGDTQYF. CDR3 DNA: TGTGCCAGCAGTTGGGCCGCCGGGGATACGCAGTATTTT.

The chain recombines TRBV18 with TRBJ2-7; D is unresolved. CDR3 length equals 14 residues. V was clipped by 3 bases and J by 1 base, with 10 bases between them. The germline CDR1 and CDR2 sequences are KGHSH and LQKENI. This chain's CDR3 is CASSPSTESYEQYF. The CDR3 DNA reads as TGTGCCAGCTCACCCAGCACAGAGTCCTACGAGCAGTACTTC. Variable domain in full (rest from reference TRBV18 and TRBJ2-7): NAGVMQNPRHLVRRRGQEARLRCSPMKGHSHVYWYRQLPEEGLKFMVYLQKENIIDESGMPKERFSAEFPKEGPSILRIQQVVRGDSAAYFCASSPSTESYEQYFGPGTRLTVT.

The CDR3 sequence is CASSMAVHGIWNEQFF. The CDR3 nucleotides read TGTGCCAGTAGTATGGCGGTGCACGGTATCTGGAATGAGCAGTTCTTC. V is TRBV19 and J is TRBJ2-1; no definite D call. The CDR3 sequence is 16 residues long. V was cut by 3 bases and J by 7 bases, with 19 bases left in between. Germline CDR1 LNHDA, CDR2 SQIVND (reference sequence).